Listed below are T cell receptor beta chains from one sample, sequenced in a study of PD-1 blockade in classical Hodgkin lymphoma. TCRdb's copy holds only in-frame clones and misses some; the assay was immunoSEQ multiplex PCR. The data contain under 30,000 clones, 86% of them singletons. The specimen comprised CD4+ T cells from blood, sampled before the fourth cycle of nivolumab. The receptors were gathered from a human donor with classical Hodgkin lymphoma. Both conserved end residues are part of each CDR3. The D gene is left open where the match is weak. Size is omitted from some rows. Given values are once, few, many or a class for expanded clones.

>-|TRBD1|TRBJ2-1|TRBV7-9
CASLPGQGFNEQFF
TGTGCCAGCTTACCGGGACAGGGGTTCAATGAGCAGTTCTTC
>-|-|TRBJ2-5|TRBV19
CASSMRGSETQYF
TGTGCCAGTAGTATGCGCGGGTCGGAGACCCAGTACTTC
>-|-|TRBJ1-2|TRBV7-8
CASSEPQGYGYTF
TGTGCCAGCAGCGAGCCCCAGGGTTATGGCTACACCTTC
>-|TRBD2|TRBJ2-1|TRBV5-4
CASSLVGGRGNEQFF
TGTGCCAGCAGCTTGGTCGGGGGGAGGGGAAATGAGCAGTTCTTC
>-|TRBD1|TRBJ1-5|TRBV28
CASSLRTGGTHSNQPQHF
TGTGCCAGCAGTTTAAGGACAGGGGGGACCCATAGCAATCAGCCCCAGCATTTT
>-|TRBD2|TRBJ2-7|TRBV19
CASRVAGASSYEQYF
TGTGCCAGTAGAGTAGCGGGGGCCTCCTCCTACGAGCAGTACTTC
>-|-|TRBJ1-5|TRBV6-4
CASSDSTGQPQHF
TGTGCCAGCAGTGACTCTACGGGGCAGCCCCAGCATTTT
>-|-|TRBJ2-7|TRBV7-2
CASSFNRDSYEQYF
TGTGCCAGCAGCTTTAACAGGGACTCCTACGAGCAGTACTTC
>-|-|TRBJ2-7|TRBV6-1
CASTAGAIREQYF
TGTGCCAGCACGGCGGGGGCCATACGCGAGCAGTACTTC
>-|-|TRBJ2-6|TRBV5-1
CASSLEGAGANVLTF
TGCGCCAGCAGCTTGGAGGGGGCTGGGGCCAACGTCCTGACTTTC
>-|-|TRBJ2-3|TRBV20-1
CSAYQGDTQYF
TGCAGTGCGTACCAAGGGGATACGCAGTATTTT
>-|-|TRBJ2-2|TRBV5-5
CASSSRLSGQSTGELFF
TGTGCCAGCAGCTCTCGGTTGTCAGGGCAGAGCACCGGGGAGCTGTTTTTT
>-|TRBD2|TRBJ2-1|TRBV18
CASSPTSGRYNEQFF
TGTGCCAGCTCACCAACTAGCGGGAGATACAATGAGCAGTTCTTC
>-|TRBD1|TRBJ2-7|TRBV19
CASTADRGSNEQYF
TGTGCCAGTACCGCAGACAGGGGGAGTAACGAGCAGTACTTC
>-|TRBD2|TRBJ2-3|TRBV9
CASSRLAGGPTDTQYF
TGTGCCAGCAGCCGACTAGCGGGGGGGCCCACAGATACGCAGTATTTT
>-|-|TRBJ2-5|TRBV30
CAWSTGFKETQYF
TGTGCCTGGAGTACAGGGTTCAAAGAGACCCAGTACTTC
>-|TRBD2|TRBJ2-1|TRBV7-9
CASSPPGLGGYNEQFF
TGTGCCAGCAGCCCGCCGGGACTAGGAGGCTACAATGAGCAGTTCTTC
>-|TRBD1|TRBJ1-6|TRBV19
CASSQEDRAGSPLHF
TGTGCCAGTAGTCAAGAGGACAGGGCAGGATCACCCCTCCACTTT
>-|-|TRBJ1-2|TRBV28
CASSLGAGLPYGYTF
TGTGCCAGCAGTTTAGGGGCCGGACTACCCTATGGCTACACCTTC
>few|TRBD1|TRBJ1-2|TRBV7-9
CASSRQGGGTNYGYTF
TGTGCCAGCAGCAGACAGGGAGGGGGAACTAACTATGGCTACACCTTC
>-|TRBD2|TRBJ2-7|TRBV2
CASSRTSGGPHPYEQYF
TGTGCCAGCAGTCGGACTAGCGGGGGTCCCCATCCCTACGAGCAGTACTTC
>-|-|TRBJ2-5|TRBV5-1
CASSQTGSFYQETQYF
TGCGCCAGCAGCCAAACAGGTTCTTTCTACCAAGAGACCCAGTACTTC
>-|TRBD1|TRBJ2-7|TRBV11-2
CASRLTWTGGVYEQYF
TGTGCCAGCAGACTAACCTGGACAGGGGGCGTCTACGAGCAGTACTTC
>few|TRBD1|TRBJ1-2|TRBV10-1
CASSARDRSRADTF
TGCGCCAGCAGTGCCCGGGACAGGTCACGAGCGGACACCTTC
>-|TRBD1|TRBJ2-7|TRBV18
CASSASGQGTYEQYF
TGTGCCAGCTCAGCGTCAGGACAGGGTACCTACGAGCAGTACTTC
>-|-|TRBJ1-3|TRBV9
CASSVGTVGGNTIYF
TGTGCCAGCAGCGTAGGGACAGTTGGTGGAAACACCATATATTTT
>few|-|TRBJ2-7|TRBV7-2
CASSLAGGYEQYF
TGTGCCAGCAGCTTAGCTGGGGGCTACGAGCAGTACTTC
>-|-|TRBJ2-1|TRBV6-1
CASSEKARGEQFF
TGTGCCAGCAGTGAAAAAGCGCGAGGTGAGCAGTTCTTC
>-|-|TRBJ2-1|TRBV9
CASSVGLASQGEQFF
TGTGCCAGCAGCGTAGGGCTAGCTTCACAAGGTGAGCAGTTCTTC
>once|TRBD2|TRBJ2-7|TRBV2
CASSVGGTPSSYEQYF
TGTGCCAGCAGTGTGGGGGGGACCCCGAGCTCCTACGAGCAGTACTTC
>-|-|TRBJ2-5|TRBV5-1
CASSLQTSETQYF
TGCGCCAGCAGCTTGCAGACAAGTGAGACCCAGTACTTC
>-|TRBD2|TRBJ2-7|TRBV28
CASSFWSGGYEQYF
TGTGCCAGCAGTTTTTGGAGCGGGGGCTACGAGCAGTACTTC
>-|-|TRBJ1-1|TRBV19
CASRDLTNAEAFF
TGTGCCAGTAGGGACCTGACGAACGCTGAAGCTTTCTTT
>-|-|TRBJ1-2|TRBV5-1
CASSPASNYGYTF
TGCGCCAGCAGCCCCGCATCTAACTATGGCTACACCTTC
>-|-|TRBJ2-7|TRBV27
CASSLSAAYEQYF
TGTGCCAGCAGTTTATCTGCAGCCTACGAGCAGTACTTC
>-|TRBD1|TRBJ2-7|TRBV27
CASSLRAGGSYEQYF
TGTGCCAGCAGCCTACGGGCAGGGGGTTCCTACGAGCAGTACTTC
>-|-|TRBJ2-7|TRBV7-8
CASSPAGLAYEQYF
TGTGCCAGCAGCCCGGCGGGGCTAGCCTACGAGCAGTACTTC
>-|-|TRBJ2-5|TRBV30
CAWSPRPYRAPQETQYF
TGTGCCTGGAGCCCGCGACCCTACAGGGCGCCTCAAGAGACCCAGTACTTC
>-|-|TRBJ2-6|TRBV2
CASTHRTGANVLTF
TGTGCCAGCACTCATAGGACTGGGGCCAACGTCCTGACTTTC
>-|TRBD1|TRBJ1-6|TRBV6-5
CASSWDRGNNSPLHF
TGTGCCAGCAGTTGGGACAGGGGAAATAATTCACCCCTCCACTTT
>-|-|TRBJ2-3|TRBV27
CASSFVEGIMQYF
TGTGCCAGCAGTTTCGTAGAGGGTATCATGCAGTATTTT
>-|TRBD1|TRBJ2-7|TRBV28
CASSLPPGGIYEQYF
TGTGCCAGCAGTTTACCGCCAGGGGGTATCTACGAGCAGTACTTC